This T cell receptor beta chain stems from a study of T cell repertoires and HLA-DP antigens. Overall study results and limits: Average cumulative frequency of previously undetected clones was roughly 35% against one allele and around 53% against the other.

The primer mix covered 54 TRBV segments and 13 TRBJ segments. Assay: immunoSEQ multiplex PCR; the TCRdb copy retains only in-frame clones and omits some. The sample holds roughly 120,000 clones; 92% are singletons and the top ten take roughly 0.3%. Regarding this clone: Its specificity is not known.

The CDR3 sequence is 14 residues long. V gave up 4 bases and J gave up 4 bases, with 13 bases separating them. Per the germline V gene, CDR1 is ENHRY and CDR2 is SYGVKD. The sequencing input was CD4+ T cells from PBMCs. The source of this sequence is a woman aged 18-30 years in good health and CMV-seronegative. This chain joins TRBV10-3 and TRBJ1-2, with D possibly TRBD1 on 5 matching bases. CDR3 protein: CAISGAREPYGYTF. The CDR3 region has the DNA TGTGCCATCAGTGGGGCCAGGGAACCCTATGGCTACACCTTC.